The 21 T cell receptor beta chains below were found in one sample sequenced in a study of blood T cell repertoires in COVID-19. TCRdb's copy holds only in-frame clones and misses some; the assay was immunoSEQ multiplex PCR. The sample lists about 190,000 clones, roughly nine tenths occurring once. The specimen sequenced was peripheral blood. The receptors originated from a man younger than 45 with acute or convalescent COVID-19.

V and J are TRBV6-6 and TRBJ1-2; a weak D match, TRBD1 (5 bases). This CDR3 is built from 13 residues. V was pared by 4 bases and J by 6 bases, with 12 bases between. Per germline, CDR1 MNHNY and CDR2 SVGAGI (reference sequence). The CDR3 spells CASSLGRDDGYTF. The CDR3 DNA follows: TGTGCCAGCAGTTTGGGCAGGGATGATGGCTACACCTTC.

The V gene is TRBV19, the J gene TRBJ1-5; D perhaps matches TRBD1 (5 bases). Germline V gives CDR1 LNHDA, CDR2 SQIVND (reference sequence). Trimming took 3 bases from V and 4 from J, leaving 10 bases between them. The CDR3 length is 14 residues. This CDR3 reads CASSMQGWNQPQHF. In nucleotides, the CDR3 is TGTGCCAGTAGTATGCAGGGTTGGAATCAGCCCCAGCATTTT.

This chain uses TRBV11-2 with TRBJ1-4; possibly TRBD1 for D (5 bases). From germline, CDR1 is SGHAT and CDR2 FQNNGV. The germline V and J ends were trimmed by 0 bases and 12 bases, with 11 bases remaining between them. The CDR3 consists of 13 residues. The CDR3 protein is CASSLDLQGELFF. CDR3 sequence (DNA): TGTGCCAGCAGCTTAGATCTGCAGGGTGAACTGTTTTTT.

This clone was seen just once. This chain uses TRBV4-1 with TRBJ2-3; 8 nucleotides line up with TRBD1. Germline CDR1 reads MGHRA; CDR2 reads YSYEKL. This CDR3 contains 13 residues. The trim removed 0 bases at V and 11 bases at J, leaving 4 bases unmatched. This CDR3 reads CASSQDGGTGQYF. Here the CDR3 DNA reads TGCGCCAGCAGCCAAGACGGTGGGACAGGGCAGTATTTT.

V and J are TRBV2 and TRBJ1-2; D remains ambiguous. The V end lost 8 bases, the J end lost 8 bases, and 21 bases lay between the germline ends. The CDR3 sequence is 14 residues long. Looked up from germline, CDR1 is SNHLY and CDR2 is FYNNEI. This CDR3 is CASGRESGLVGYTF. CDR3 DNA sequence: TGTGCCAGCGGTCGGGAAAGCGGTCTGGTAGGCTACACCTTC.

The rearrangement joins TRBV30 to TRBJ2-5, with a weak D call TRBD1 (6 bases). The CDR3 length is 14 residues. Germline V gene lookup returns CDR1 GTSNPN and CDR2 SVGIG (reference sequence). The V gene lost 1 base and the J gene lost 0 bases, with 9 bases spanning the gap. In DNA form, the CDR3 reads TGTGCCTGGAGTGAACAGGGTTACCAAGAGACCCAGTACTTC. Its protein is CAWSEQGYQETQYF.

The V and J genes are TRBV15 and TRBJ1-5; D is unresolved. Germline-derived CDR1 and CDR2 are LNHNV and YYDKDF (reference sequence). V was shortened by 5 bases and J by 1 base, with 12 bases between the two germline ends. CDR3 length: 15 residues. This CDR3 reads CATSDPPGSNQPQHF. DNA for the CDR3: TGTGCCACCAGCGACCCCCCAGGCAGCAATCAGCCCCAGCATTTT.

The chain couples TRBV2 to TRBJ1-1; TRBD1 matches at 7 bases. The CDR3 extends over 12 amino acids. V shed 4 bases and J 7 bases; nucleotides not matched to a gene: 3. CDR1 and CDR2 from the germline V gene are SNHLY and FYNNEI. CDR3 nucleotides: TGTGCCAGCAGTGGGGACAGCAGTGAAGCTTTCTTT. This encodes CASSGDSSEAFF.

The chain uses TRBV6-6 and TRBJ2-7, with 8 bases aligning to TRBD1. The germline gives CDR1 MNHNY, CDR2 SVGAGI (reference sequence). CDR3 length: 14 amino acids. J was trimmed by 5 bases and V by 6 bases; bases with no gene match: 9. CDR3 coding DNA: TGTGCCAGCAGGAAAGGACAGGGTATGCACGAGCAGTACTTC. This codes for CASRKGQGMHEQYF.

The rearrangement uses TRBV6-5 and TRBJ2-7; 8 nucleotides align to TRBD1. The CDR3 contains 14 residues. The V gene's germline CDR1 is MNHEY and CDR2 SVGAGI. Trimming removed 6 bases from V and 7 bases from J; junction bases left unmatched: 11. The CDR3: CASRGGQGVREQYF. The CDR3 nucleotides read TGTGCCAGCAGAGGCGGACAGGGAGTCCGAGAGCAGTACTTC.

The rearrangement links TRBV29-1 to TRBJ1-2; D may be TRBD1 (5 bases). The germline V and J ends were trimmed by 1 base and 7 bases, with 13 bases remaining between them. Per the germline V gene, CDR1 is SQVTM and CDR2 is ANQGSEA. The CDR3 is made up of 13 amino acids. DNA of the CDR3: TGCAGCGTTGAAGGGGCGTTAAGGGGTGGCTACACCTTC. As protein: CSVEGALRGGYTF.

V is TRBV6-5 and J is TRBJ2-7; the D is unclear. Germline CDR1 reads MNHEY; CDR2 reads SVGAGI. This CDR3 has 13 amino acids. V was clipped by 7 bases and J by 5 bases, with 15 bases between them. CDR3 sequence reads: CASKKAGYDEQYF. CDR3 in DNA: TGTGCCAGCAAAAAGGCCGGGTACGACGAGCAGTACTTC.

V usage is TRBV7-4 and J usage is TRBJ2-1, with 8 bases that match TRBD2. The V and J ends lost 5 bases and 8 bases, in that order; junction bases with no gene match: 11. The germline gives CDR1 SGHVT, CDR2 SQSDAQ. This CDR3 is built from 15 residues. The chain's CDR3 is CASSVADGRGDEQFF. The CDR3 DNA follows: TGTGCCAGCAGCGTCGCGGACGGGAGGGGTGATGAGCAGTTCTTC.

The V and J genes are TRBV5-1 and TRBJ2-5; a possible D gene is TRBD2 (6 bases). The length of the CDR3 is 13 residues. Germline CDR1 SGHRS, CDR2 YFSETQ. Trimming shortened V by 2 bases and J by 5 bases, and 10 bases separated the two germline ends. CDR3 loop: CASSFPGTETQYF. CDR3 sequence (DNA): TGCGCCAGCAGCTTCCCGGGGACTGAGACCCAGTACTTC.

The rearrangement uses TRBV3-1 (or the pseudogene TRBV3-2) and TRBJ1-1; the match to TRBD1 covers 9 bases. CDR3 length: 15 residues. The germline gives CDR1 LGHDT, CDR2 YNNKEL (reference sequence). The V gene end was trimmed by 3 bases and the J gene end by 5 bases; junction bases not matched to a gene: 7. The CDR3 DNA reads as TGTGCCAGCAGCCAGATACAGGGGGCAGGGACTGAAGCTTTCTTT. Its protein product is CASSQIQGAGTEAFF.

The CDR3 reads CASTKPGVDEQYF. CDR3 in DNA: TGTGCCAGCACAAAACCGGGGGTCGACGAGCAGTACTTC. The chain uses TRBV6-5 and TRBJ2-7; TRBD2 is a possible D gene (6 bases). In germline, CDR1 is MNHEY, CDR2 SVGAGI. This CDR3 is 13 amino acids long. The V end lost 7 bases, the J end lost 5 bases, and 15 bases lay between the germline ends.

This clone was seen a handful of times. Within the sample, other DNA sequences also encode this same CDR3. The V and J genes are TRBV15 and TRBJ2-7; unclear D gene. The CDR3 contains 14 residues. Germline CDR1 reads LNHNV; CDR2 reads YYDKDF (reference sequence). Trimming removed 0 bases from V and 0 bases from J, with 6 bases in between. CDR3 loop: CATSRDRSSYEQYF. Written as DNA, the CDR3 is TGTGCCACCAGCAGAGATAGAAGCTCCTACGAGCAGTACTTC.

The J gene is TRBJ1-6, the V gene TRBV7-3; 7 nucleotides line up with TRBD1. This CDR3 has 16 residues. CDR1 is SGHTA, CDR2 FQGTGA, per germline. Germline trimming cut 5 bases from V and 6 bases from J; bases unmatched to any gene: 10. The CDR3 DNA follows: TGTGCCAGCAGCCGGACAGGCGGAACCCTTAATTCACCCCTCCACTTT. Its protein is CASSRTGGTLNSPLHF.

The chain employs TRBV5-8 and TRBJ2-5; 10 bases line up with TRBD2. Germline CDR1 is SGHTS and CDR2 is YDEGEE. The length of the CDR3 is 15 residues. The ends lost 5 bases at V and 0 bases at J; junction bases unmatched: 4. CDR3 DNA sequence: TGTGCCAGCAGACGTAGCGGGAGGCACCAAGAGACCCAGTACTTC. Translated: CASRRSGRHQETQYF.

This chain uses TRBV7-9 with TRBJ1-5; D uncertain. The CDR3 runs to 13 residues. V was clipped by 1 base and J by 7 bases, with 8 bases between them. Germline values: CDR1 SEHNR, CDR2 FQNEAQ (reference sequence). The chain's CDR3 is CASSLGNGQPQHF. Written as DNA, the CDR3 is TGTGCCAGCAGCTTAGGAAACGGGCAGCCCCAGCATTTT.

The rearrangement links TRBV3-1 (or the pseudogene TRBV3-2) to TRBJ2-4; 9 positions agree with TRBD1. This CDR3 has 16 residues. In germline, CDR1 is LGHDT, CDR2 YNNKEL (reference sequence). The V and J ends lost 2 bases and 1 base, in that order; junction bases with no gene match: 3. The DNA for the CDR3 is TGTGCCAGCAGCCAAACGGGACAGGGTGCCAAAAACATTCAGTACTTC. It codes for CASSQTGQGAKNIQYF.